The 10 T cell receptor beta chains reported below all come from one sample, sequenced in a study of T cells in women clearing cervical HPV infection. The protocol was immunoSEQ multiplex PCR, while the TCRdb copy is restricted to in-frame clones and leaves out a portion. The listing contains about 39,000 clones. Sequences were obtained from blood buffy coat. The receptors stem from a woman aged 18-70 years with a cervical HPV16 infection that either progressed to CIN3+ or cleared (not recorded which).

The CDR3 protein is CASRGSQVPYGYTF. The part of the CDR3 DNA that was read is TGTGCCAGCAGGGGGTCCCAGGTTCCGTATGGC. The J gene is TRBJ1-2, the V gene TRBV19; 7 positions agree with TRBD1. The missing CDR3 end, 3 residues past where the read stops, is filled in from the germline J gene. The V gene's germline CDR1 is LNHDA and CDR2 SQIVND (reference sequence). V gave up 9 bases and J gave up 5 bases; unmatched junction bases: 12. The CDR3 spans 14 residues.

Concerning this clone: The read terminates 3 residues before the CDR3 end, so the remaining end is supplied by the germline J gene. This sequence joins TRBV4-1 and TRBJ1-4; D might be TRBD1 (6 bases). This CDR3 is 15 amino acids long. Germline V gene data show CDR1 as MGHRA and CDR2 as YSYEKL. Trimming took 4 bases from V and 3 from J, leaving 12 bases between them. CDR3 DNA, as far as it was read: TGCGCCAGCAGCCTCCTACAGGGCTCTAATGAAAAA. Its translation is CASSLLQGSNEK. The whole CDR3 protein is CASSLLQGSNEKLFF.

CDR3 DNA (partial): TGCGCCAGCCCGGCACGGCTAGCGGGGGGGTTGGGCACAGATACG. Translating it yields CASPARLAGGLGTDT. The CDR3 in full is CASPARLAGGLGTDTQYF. The chain uses TRBV10-2 and TRBJ2-3, with 12 bases identical to TRBD2. With the read ending 3 residues before the CDR3 end, the germline J gene is used to fill in that end. Germline V gene sequence: CDR1 WSHSY, CDR2 SAAADI. The CDR3 loop spans 18 amino acids. After removal of 8 bases from V and 1 base from J, the junction contained 13 bases not matched to a gene.

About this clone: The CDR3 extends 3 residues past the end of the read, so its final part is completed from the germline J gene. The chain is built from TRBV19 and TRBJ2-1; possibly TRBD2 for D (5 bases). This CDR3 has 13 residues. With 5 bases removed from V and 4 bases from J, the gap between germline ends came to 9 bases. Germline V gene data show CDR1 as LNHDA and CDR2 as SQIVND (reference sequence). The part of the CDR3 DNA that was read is TGTGCCAGTAGTCCCCGAGGGTACAATGAG. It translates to CASSPRGYNE. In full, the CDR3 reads CASSPRGYNEQFF.

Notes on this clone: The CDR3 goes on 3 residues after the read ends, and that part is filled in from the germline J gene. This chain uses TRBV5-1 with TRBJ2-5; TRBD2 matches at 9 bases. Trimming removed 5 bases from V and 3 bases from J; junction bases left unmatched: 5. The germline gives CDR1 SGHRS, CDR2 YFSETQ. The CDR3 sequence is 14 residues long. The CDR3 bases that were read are TGCGCCAGCAGACTGCGGGGGGGCGAAGAGACC. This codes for CASRLRGGEET. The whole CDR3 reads CASRLRGGEETQYF.

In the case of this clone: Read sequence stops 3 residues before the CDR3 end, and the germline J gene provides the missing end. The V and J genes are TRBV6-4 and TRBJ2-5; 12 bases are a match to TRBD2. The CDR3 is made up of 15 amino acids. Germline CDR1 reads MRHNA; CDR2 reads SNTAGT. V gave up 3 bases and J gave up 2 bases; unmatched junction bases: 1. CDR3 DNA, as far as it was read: TGTGCCAGCAGTGAAACTAGCGGGGGGCAAGAGACC. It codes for CASSETSGGQET. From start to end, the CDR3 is CASSETSGGQETQYF.

CDR3 protein: CASSQTVTGELFF. The CDR3 DNA, read in part, is TGTGCCAGCAGCCAGACAGTCACCGGGGAG. The chain combines TRBV5-6 with TRBJ2-2, with D possibly TRBD1 on 5 matching bases. Coverage ceases 3 residues before the CDR3 finishes, and the germline J gene fills in the end. The CDR3 consists of 13 residues. Germline V CDR1 and CDR2: SGHDT, YYEEEE. V lost 4 bases and J 4 bases, leaving 8 bases between the germline ends. Complete variable domain (other parts from reference TRBV5-6 and TRBJ2-2): DAGVTQSPTHLIKTRGQQVTLRCSPKSGHDTVSWYQQALGQGPQFIFQYYEEEERQRGNFPDRFSGHQFPNYSSELNVNALLLGDSALYLCASSQTVTGELFFGEGSRLTVL.

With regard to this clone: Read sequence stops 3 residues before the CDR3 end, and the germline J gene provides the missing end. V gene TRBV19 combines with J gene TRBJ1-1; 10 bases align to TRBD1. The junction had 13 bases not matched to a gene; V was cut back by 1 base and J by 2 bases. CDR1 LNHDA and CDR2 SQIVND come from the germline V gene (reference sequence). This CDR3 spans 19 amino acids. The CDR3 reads CASSIGGDRGRGPNTEAFF. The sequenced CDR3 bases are TGTGCCAGTAGTATAGGGGGGGACAGGGGTCGGGGGCCCAACACTGAA.

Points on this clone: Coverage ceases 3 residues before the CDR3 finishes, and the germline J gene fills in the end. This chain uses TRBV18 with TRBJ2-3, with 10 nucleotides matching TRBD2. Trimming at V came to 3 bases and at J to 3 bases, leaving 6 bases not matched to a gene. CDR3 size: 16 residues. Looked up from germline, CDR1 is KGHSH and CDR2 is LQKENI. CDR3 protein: CASSPFLAGGTDTQYF. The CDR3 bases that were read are TGTGCCAGCTCACCCTTTTTAGCGGGGGGAACAGATACG.

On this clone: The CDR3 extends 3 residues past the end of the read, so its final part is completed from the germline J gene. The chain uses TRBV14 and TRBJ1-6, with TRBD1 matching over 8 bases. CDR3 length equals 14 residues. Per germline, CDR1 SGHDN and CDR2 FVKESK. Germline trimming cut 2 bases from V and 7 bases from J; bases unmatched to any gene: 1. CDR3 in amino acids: CASSQTGGNSPLHF. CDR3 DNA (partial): TGTGCCAGCAGCCAAACAGGGGGGAATTCACCC.